This T cell receptor beta chain comes out of a study of cytotoxic CD8 clonotypes in ibrutinib-treated CLL. Study-wide background: The samples contained 250,000 to 300,000 productive templates on average. They also contained an average of about 100,000 productive rearrangements.

Broader study findings: Clonality rose at ibrutinib response, held steady in sustained remission, and fell toward baseline at progression.

CDR1 is SGHAT and CDR2 is FQNNGV in the germline V gene. This CDR3 contains 12 residues. Trimming cost V 1 base and J 10 bases, with 11 bases left between them. To note about this clone: Its antigen is unidentified.

Sequencing sought depths of 1 in 200,000 to 1 in 1 million T cells. Sequencing used immunoSEQ multiplex PCR; TCRdb keeps in-frame clones, though not all of them. The sample carries some 47,000 clones, 57% recorded once. The input for sequencing was PBMCs, taken after 24 months of ibrutinib treatment. The V call is TRBV11-2, the J call TRBJ2-7, with D possibly TRBD2 on 5 matching bases. This TCR was recovered from a human donor with chronic lymphocytic leukemia. The CDR3 DNA sequence: TGTGCCAGCAGCTTAGTACCGAGGGATCAGTACTTC. It codes for CASSLVPRDQYF.